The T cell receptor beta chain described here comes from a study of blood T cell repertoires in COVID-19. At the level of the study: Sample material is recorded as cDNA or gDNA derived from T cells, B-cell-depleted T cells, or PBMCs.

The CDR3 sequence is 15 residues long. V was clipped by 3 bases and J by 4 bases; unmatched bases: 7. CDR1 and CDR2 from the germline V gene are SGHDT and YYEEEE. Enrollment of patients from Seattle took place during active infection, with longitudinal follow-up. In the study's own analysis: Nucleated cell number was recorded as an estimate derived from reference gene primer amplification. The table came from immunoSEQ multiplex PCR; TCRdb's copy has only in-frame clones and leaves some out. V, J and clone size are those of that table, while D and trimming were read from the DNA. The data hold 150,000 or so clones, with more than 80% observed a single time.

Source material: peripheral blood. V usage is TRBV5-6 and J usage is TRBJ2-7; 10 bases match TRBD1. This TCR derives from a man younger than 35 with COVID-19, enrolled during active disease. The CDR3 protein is CASSSPGTGVYEQYF. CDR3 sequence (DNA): TGTGCCAGCAGCTCTCCGGGGACAGGGGTGTACGAGCAGTACTTC.